This TCR beta chain was recorded in a study of shared clonotypes between healthy human individuals. This CDR3 region has 19 residues. The J segment lost 3 bases and the V segment lost 5 bases, leaving 17 bases of the junction unmatched. Per the germline V gene, CDR1 is SGHTA and CDR2 is FQGNSA. On this clone: The target antigen is unknown.

Clones were sequenced by immunoSEQ multiplex PCR, and TCRdb holds only the in-frame ones, with some missing. Of some 1.4 million clones detected, roughly 97% appear once; the ten largest clones hold 1% to 1.5%. Whole-study findings and limits: What rarefaction showed was incomplete sorted-subset sequencing despite large depth.

The sequence derives from a young man in good health. Sequenced input: naive CD4+ T cells sorted from blood. Subset: CD45RA+ positively selected. The rearrangement joins TRBV7-2 to TRBJ2-5, with 11 bases matching TRBD2. CDR3 in amino acids: CASSAQQGLGLAGEETQYF. CDR3 bases: TGTGCCAGCAGCGCCCAACAGGGGCTCGGACTAGCGGGTGAAGAGACCCAGTACTTC.